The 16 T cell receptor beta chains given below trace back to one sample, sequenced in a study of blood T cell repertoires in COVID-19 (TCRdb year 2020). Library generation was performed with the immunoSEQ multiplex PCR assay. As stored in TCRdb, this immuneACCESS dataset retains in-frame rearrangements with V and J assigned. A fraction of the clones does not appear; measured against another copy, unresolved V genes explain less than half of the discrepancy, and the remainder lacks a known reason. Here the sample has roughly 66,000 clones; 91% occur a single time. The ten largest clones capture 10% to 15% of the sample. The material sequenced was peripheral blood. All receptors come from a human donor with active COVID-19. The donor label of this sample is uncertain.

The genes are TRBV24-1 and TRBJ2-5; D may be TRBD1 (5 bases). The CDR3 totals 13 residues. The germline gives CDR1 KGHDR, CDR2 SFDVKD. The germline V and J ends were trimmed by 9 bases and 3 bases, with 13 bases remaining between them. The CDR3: CATRPDTEETQYF. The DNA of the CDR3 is TGTGCCACCCGGCCGGACACAGAAGAGACCCAGTACTTC.

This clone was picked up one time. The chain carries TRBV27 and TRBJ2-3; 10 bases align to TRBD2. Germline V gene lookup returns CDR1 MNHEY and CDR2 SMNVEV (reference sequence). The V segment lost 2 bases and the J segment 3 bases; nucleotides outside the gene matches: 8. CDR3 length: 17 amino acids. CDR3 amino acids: CASSLVPSGRLTDTQYF. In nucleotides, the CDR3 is TGTGCCAGCAGTTTAGTACCTAGCGGGAGATTGACAGATACGCAGTATTTT.

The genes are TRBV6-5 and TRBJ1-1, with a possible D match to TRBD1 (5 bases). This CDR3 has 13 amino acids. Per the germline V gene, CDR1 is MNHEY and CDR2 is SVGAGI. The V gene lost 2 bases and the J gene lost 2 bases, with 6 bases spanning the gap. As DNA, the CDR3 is TGTGCCAGCAGTTACGACAGAAACACTGAAGCTTTCTTT. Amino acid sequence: CASSYDRNTEAFF.

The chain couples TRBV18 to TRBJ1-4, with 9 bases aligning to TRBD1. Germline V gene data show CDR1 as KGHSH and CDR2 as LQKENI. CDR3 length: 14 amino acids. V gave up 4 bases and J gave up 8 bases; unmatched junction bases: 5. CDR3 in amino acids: CASSLGQGREKLFF. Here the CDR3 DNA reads TGTGCCAGCTCACTGGGACAGGGACGGGAAAAACTGTTTTTT.

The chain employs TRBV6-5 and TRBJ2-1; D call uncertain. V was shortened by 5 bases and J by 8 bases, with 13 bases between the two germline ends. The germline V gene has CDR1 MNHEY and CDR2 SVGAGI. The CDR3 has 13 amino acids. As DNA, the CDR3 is TGTGCCAGCAGTCCGCCCACGCGCCATGAGCAGTTCTTC. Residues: CASSPPTRHEQFF.

The CDR3: CATSSQDTQYF. The CDR3 nucleotides read TGTGCCACCTCAAGCCAAGATACGCAGTATTTT. The rearrangement joins TRBV24-1 to TRBJ2-3; no clear D gene. V was pared by 9 bases and J by 5 bases, with 8 bases between. In germline, CDR1 is KGHDR, CDR2 SFDVKD. The CDR3 consists of 11 residues.

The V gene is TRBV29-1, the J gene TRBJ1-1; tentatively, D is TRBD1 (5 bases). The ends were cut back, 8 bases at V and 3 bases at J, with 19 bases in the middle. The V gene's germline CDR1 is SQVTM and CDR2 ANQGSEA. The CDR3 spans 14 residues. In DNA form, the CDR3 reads TGCAGCCTCACCAGATCAGGGTTTTACACTGAAGCTTTCTTT. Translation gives CSLTRSGFYTEAFF.

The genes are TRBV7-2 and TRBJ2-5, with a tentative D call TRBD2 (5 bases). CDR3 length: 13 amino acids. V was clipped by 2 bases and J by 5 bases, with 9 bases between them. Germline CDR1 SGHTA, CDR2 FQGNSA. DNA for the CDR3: TGTGCCAGCAGCTTAAGGGAGTGGGAGACCCAGTACTTC. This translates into CASSLREWETQYF.

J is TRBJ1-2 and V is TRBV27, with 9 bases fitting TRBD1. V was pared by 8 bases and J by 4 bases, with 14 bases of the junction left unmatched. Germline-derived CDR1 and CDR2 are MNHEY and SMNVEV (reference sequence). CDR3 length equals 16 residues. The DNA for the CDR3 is TGTGCCAGCGTTGGGGACAGGGAGGAGGGGGCCTATGGCTACACCTTC. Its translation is CASVGDREEGAYGYTF.

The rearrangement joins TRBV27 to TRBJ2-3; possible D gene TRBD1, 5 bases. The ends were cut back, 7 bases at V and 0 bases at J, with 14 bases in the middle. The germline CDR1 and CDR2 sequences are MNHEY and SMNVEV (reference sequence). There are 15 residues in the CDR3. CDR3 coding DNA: TGTGCCAGCAAAGAAATCGGACATAGCACAGATACGCAGTATTTT. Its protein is CASKEIGHSTDTQYF.

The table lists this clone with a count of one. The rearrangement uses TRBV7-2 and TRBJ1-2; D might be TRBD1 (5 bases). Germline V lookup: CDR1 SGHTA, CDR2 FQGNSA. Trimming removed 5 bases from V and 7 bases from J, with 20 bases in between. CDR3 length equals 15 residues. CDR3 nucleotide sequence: TGTGCCAGCAGCCCCACGCAGGGATATCTCTCTGGCTACACCTTC. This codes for CASSPTQGYLSGYTF.

The CDR3 DNA sequence: TGTGCCAGCAGCCAGGAGGTCCCGGGACTAAAAATGAAGCAGTTCTTC. This encodes CASSQEVPGLKMKQFF. The V gene is TRBV9, the J gene TRBJ2-1; 7 bases are a match to TRBD2. This CDR3 region has 16 residues. The V gene's germline CDR1 is SGDLS and CDR2 YYNGEE. V trimming: 4 bases; J trimming: 11 bases; junction bases outside the gene matches: 18. The variable domain in full, with the rest retrieved from reference TRBV9 and TRBJ2-1, is DSGVTQTPKHLITATGQRVTLRCSPRSGDLSVYWYQQSLDQGLQFLIQYYNGEERAKGNILERFSAQQFPDLHSELNLSSLELGDSALYFCASSQEVPGLKMKQFFGPGTRLTVL.

This chain's CDR3 is CSVGTQGDTEAFF. Here the CDR3 DNA reads TGCAGCGTTGGCACACAGGGAGACACTGAAGCTTTCTTT. The rearrangement joins TRBV29-1 to TRBJ1-1; maybe TRBD1 (6 bases). This CDR3 has 13 residues. Trimming stripped 4 bases from V and 3 bases from J, with 12 bases between. Germline loops: CDR1 SQVTM, CDR2 ANQGSEA.

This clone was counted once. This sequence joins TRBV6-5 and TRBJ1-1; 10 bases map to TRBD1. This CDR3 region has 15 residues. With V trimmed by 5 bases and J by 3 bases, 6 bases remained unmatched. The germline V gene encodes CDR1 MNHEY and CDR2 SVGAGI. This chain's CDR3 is CASSQRDRGHTEAFF. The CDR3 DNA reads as TGTGCCAGCAGTCAGAGGGACAGGGGCCACACTGAAGCTTTCTTT.

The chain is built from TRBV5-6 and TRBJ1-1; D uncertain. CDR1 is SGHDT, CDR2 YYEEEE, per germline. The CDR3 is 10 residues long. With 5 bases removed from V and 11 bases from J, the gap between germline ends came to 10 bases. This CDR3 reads CASSRREAFF. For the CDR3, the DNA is TGTGCCAGCAGTCGTAGGGAGGCTTTCTTT.

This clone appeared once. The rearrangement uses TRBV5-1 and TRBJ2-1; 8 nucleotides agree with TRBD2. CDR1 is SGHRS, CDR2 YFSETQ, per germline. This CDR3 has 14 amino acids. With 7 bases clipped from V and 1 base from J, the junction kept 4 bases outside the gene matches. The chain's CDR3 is CASGREGSYNEQFF. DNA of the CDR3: TGCGCCAGCGGACGGGAGGGGTCCTACAATGAGCAGTTCTTC.